Below, 16 T cell receptor beta chains from the same sample are listed, as sequenced in a study of T cells in narcolepsy. The data were produced by immunoSEQ multiplex PCR, yet TCRdb's version contains in-frame clones alone and is incomplete. The sample contains 20,000 to 25,000 clones, approximately 85% of which appear only once. Sequencing input: CD45RA- memory CD4+ T cells from PBMCs. The origin of the receptors is a human donor with narcolepsy.

This chain joins TRBV28 and TRBJ1-1; 8 bases match TRBD1. This CDR3 region has 14 residues. Per germline, CDR1 MDHEN and CDR2 SYDVKM. The V gene end was trimmed by 7 bases and the J gene end by 4 bases; junction bases not matched to a gene: 8. The CDR3 DNA reads TGTGCCAGCATCCCAGGGGGCGAGATCACTGAAGCTTTCTTT. This sequence encodes CASIPGGEITEAFF.

The V and J genes are TRBV7-2 and TRBJ2-5; 8 nucleotides line up with TRBD1. The CDR3 spans 16 residues. The germline CDR1 and CDR2 sequences are SGHTA and FQGNSA. Trimming cost V 1 base and J 3 bases; bases outside gene matches: 7. This CDR3 reads CASSLDKRQGKETQYF. CDR3 DNA sequence: TGTGCCAGCAGCTTAGACAAGAGACAGGGGAAAGAGACCCAGTACTTC.

The rearrangement joins TRBV5-1 to TRBJ2-1; unclear D gene. The germline CDR1 and CDR2 sequences are SGHRS and YFSETQ. Trimming pared 4 bases from V and 2 bases from J, leaving 10 bases between. The CDR3 loop spans 14 amino acids. The CDR3 sequence: CASSPLRPYNEQFF. DNA for the CDR3: TGCGCCAGCAGCCCCCTCAGGCCCTACAATGAGCAGTTCTTC.

This clone was counted only a few times. The chain combines TRBV21-1 with TRBJ2-2; TRBD1 is taken as the D call from the table, unchecked against the DNA. TRBV21-1 is tagged as a pseudogene. The CDR3 is 18 residues long. The CDR3 protein is CASSKEAREGSDTGELFF. DNA for the CDR3: TGTGCCAGCAGCAAAGAAGCCAGGGAAGGGTCGGACACCGGGGAGCTGTTTTTT.

This clone was seen only a few times. This chain connects TRBV2 to TRBJ1-5; unclear D gene. The V gene's germline CDR1 is SNHLY and CDR2 FYNNEI. The CDR3 is made up of 13 amino acids. V was pared by 7 bases and J by 5 bases, with 12 bases between. Here the CDR3 DNA reads TGTGCCAGCATGCGGGGTAGGGATCAGCCCCAGCATTTT. It encodes CASMRGRDQPQHF.

V usage is TRBV7-9 and J usage is TRBJ2-5; no clear D. V dropped 1 base and J dropped 5 bases, with 11 bases sitting between them. The CDR3 is 14 amino acids. Germline V lookup: CDR1 SEHNR, CDR2 FQNEAQ (reference sequence). The chain's CDR3 is CASSLGVQMETQYF. The DNA of the CDR3 is TGTGCCAGCAGCTTAGGCGTTCAAATGGAGACCCAGTACTTC.

This clone appeared a single time. The chain has TRBV5-1 and TRBJ1-1; D perhaps matches TRBD1 (6 bases). Germline CDR1 reads SGHRS; CDR2 reads YFSETQ. This CDR3 has 13 residues. V was clipped by 7 bases and J by 5 bases, with 15 bases between them. The CDR3, as DNA: TGCGCCAGCTTTTCCGAGAGGGGGACTGAAGCTTTCTTT. Translated: CASFSERGTEAFF.

A word on this clone: Relative to the germline gene, one junction end is altered; a read error may explain this. The J gene is TRBJ2-1, the V gene TRBV9; 8 bases match TRBD1. Germline CDR1 SGDLS, CDR2 YYNGEE. This CDR3 comprises 16 residues. This CDR3 is CASRVEPTGVYNEQFF. CDR3 nucleotide sequence: TGTGCCAGCAGAGTAGAGCCGACAGGGGTGTACAATGAGCAGTTCTTC.

This chain uses TRBV4-1 with TRBJ2-5, with 9 bases fitting TRBD2. Trimming at V came to 1 base and at J to 5 bases, leaving 14 bases not matched to a gene. The CDR3 contains 18 residues. Germline CDR1 is MGHRA and CDR2 is YSYEKL. The CDR3 coding sequence is TGCGCCAGCAGCCAAGTTAATCTGGGGCTAGCGGGAAGTGAGACCCAGTACTTC. Protein sequence: CASSQVNLGLAGSETQYF.

The genes are TRBV9 and TRBJ2-1, with 11 bases matching TRBD2. Trimming removed 1 base from V and 0 bases from J; junction bases left unmatched: 15. The CDR3 is 21 amino acids. The V gene's germline CDR1 is SGDLS and CDR2 YYNGEE. The CDR3 region has the DNA TGTGCCAGCAGCGTACTATCTGGGCTAGCGGGAGGCCGGAGCTCCTACAATGAGCAGTTCTTC. Translation gives CASSVLSGLAGGRSSYNEQFF.

The chain couples TRBV2 to TRBJ1-5, with 10 bases identical to TRBD1. Losses at the gene ends were 7 bases for V and 7 bases for J; bases not matched to a gene: 7. The V gene's germline CDR1 is SNHLY and CDR2 FYNNEI. The length of the CDR3 is 14 residues. CDR3 nucleotides: TGTGCCAGCACCCTAGACAGGGGGCACCAGCCCCAGCATTTT. Protein sequence: CASTLDRGHQPQHF.

CDR3 in amino acids: CASSQEGSQGHSNQPQHF. The CDR3 DNA is TGTGCCAGCAGCCAAGAGGGGTCACAGGGCCATAGCAATCAGCCCCAGCATTTT. The chain recombines TRBV4-2 with TRBJ1-5; D possibly corresponds to TRBD1 (6 bases). The CDR3 consists of 18 residues. CDR1 is LGHNA, CDR2 YNFKEQ, per germline. Trimming removed 0 bases at V and 0 bases at J, with 15 bases between.

This sequence joins TRBV9 and TRBJ2-1; the match to TRBD2 covers 10 bases. The germline CDR1 and CDR2 sequences are SGDLS and YYNGEE. V shed 4 bases, J shed 1 base, and the junction held 5 bases outside the gene matches. The CDR3 runs 16 residues. The CDR3 DNA sequence: TGTGCCAGCAGCAAACGGGGACTAGCGTCCTACAATGAGCAGTTCTTC. It encodes CASSKRGLASYNEQFF.

J is TRBJ1-1 and V is TRBV1. TRBV1 is a pseudogene. The CDR3 contains 21 residues. CDR3 nucleotide sequence: TGCACCAGCAGCCAAGAAGTTGTATCGTGGCAGCGGAGTCCCCAGAACACTGAAGCTTTCTTT. This sequence encodes CTSSQEVVSWQRSPQNTEAFF.

The CDR3: CASGRGRGQPQHF. The CDR3 DNA reads TGTGCCAGCGGGAGGGGTCGGGGACAGCCCCAGCATTTT. The V gene is TRBV6-5, the J gene TRBJ1-5; TRBD1 is a possible D gene (5 bases). Looked up from germline, CDR1 is MNHEY and CDR2 is SVGAGI. V gave up 8 bases and J gave up 7 bases, with 15 bases separating them. The CDR3 totals 13 residues.

The CDR3 sequence is CASSGRDSERTGELFF. DNA of the CDR3: TGTGCCAGCAGTGGACGGGACTCCGAGAGGACCGGGGAGCTGTTTTTT. The chain uses TRBV6-1 and TRBJ2-2; D perhaps matches TRBD2 (6 bases). Germline V lookup: CDR1 MNHNS, CDR2 SASEGT. The CDR3 totals 16 residues. V gave up 4 bases and J gave up 5 bases, with 17 bases separating them.